These 5 T cell receptor beta chains were all obtained from the same sample, sequenced in a study of T cell repertoires in cytomegalovirus infection. Antigen specificity for these receptors is unknown. MiXCR, run by TCRdb on the reads, gives a single entry per CDR3 protein. The sample yields some 310,000 distinct CDR3 sequences, just under 25% seen once. This sample comprised cultured PBMCs, obtained from culture after CMV antigen stimulation. All receptors derive from a human donor in good health (CMV status not recorded). Some clones in this sample may be carry-over from other donors' samples.

This clonotype showed up just a few times. One end of the junction is discordant with germline, which a read error may explain. The rearrangement joins TRBV7-6 to TRBJ2-5; D might be TRBD1 or TRBD2, each matching 5 bases. The length of the CDR3 is 13 residues. The germline V gene has CDR1 SGHVS and CDR2 FNYEAQ. The CDR3 nucleotides are TGTGCTAGCAGCCGGGACCGGCGGGAGACCCAGTACTTC. Translating gives CASSRDRRETQYF. Combining the CDR3 with reference TRBV7-6 and TRBJ2-5 gives the whole variable domain GAGVSQSPRYKVTKRGQDVALRCDPISGHVSLYWYRQALGQGPEFLTYFNYEAQQDKSGLPNDRFSAERPEGSISTLTIQRTEQRDSAMYRCASSRDRRETQYFGPGTRLLVL.

This clonotype turned up a few times. V and J are TRBV28 and TRBJ2-7; D tentatively fits TRBD1 or TRBD2 (5 bases each). V was trimmed by 5 bases and J by 1 base, leaving 12 bases between them. CDR3 size: 14 residues. Germline V lookup: CDR1 MDHEN, CDR2 SYDVKM. The CDR3 DNA follows: TGTGCCAGCAGTATACCGGGACGGTCCTACGAGCAGTACTTC. Amino acids: CASSIPGRSYEQYF.

The J gene is TRBJ1-5, the V gene TRBV27, with D hard to call. CDR3 size: 13 residues. The V gene lost 0 bases and the J gene lost 7 bases, with 7 bases spanning the gap. From germline, CDR1 is MNHEY and CDR2 SMNVEV (reference sequence). This CDR3 reads CASSLSAFQPQHF. The DNA for the CDR3 is TGTGCCAGCAGTTTATCCGCATTCCAGCCCCAGCATTTT.

There are a few counts of this clonotype. This chain uses TRBV28 with TRBJ1-5; D might be TRBD1 (5 bases). Trimming pared 6 bases from V and 1 base from J, leaving 10 bases between. Germline CDR1 is MDHEN and CDR2 is SYDVKM. The CDR3 runs 14 residues. The CDR3 bases are TGTGCCAGCAGCACCCGGGACAGCAATCAGCCCCAGCATTTT. It specifies CASSTRDSNQPQHF.

This clonotype was counted many times. V gene TRBV12-3 or TRBV12-4 combines with J gene TRBJ2-1, with D perhaps TRBD1 (5 bases). Trimming removed 7 bases at V and 0 bases at J, with 10 bases between. The CDR3 is made up of 14 amino acids. The CDR3 DNA sequence: TGTGCCAGCACCCACAGGCGCTCCTACAATGAGCAGTTCTTC. Amino acids: CASTHRRSYNEQFF.